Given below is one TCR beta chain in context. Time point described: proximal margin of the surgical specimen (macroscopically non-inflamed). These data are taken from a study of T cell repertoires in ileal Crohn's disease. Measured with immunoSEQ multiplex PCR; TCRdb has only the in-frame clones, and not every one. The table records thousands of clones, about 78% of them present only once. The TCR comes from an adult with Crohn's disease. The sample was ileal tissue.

CDR3 in amino acids: CASSPVHSANYGYTF. In DNA form, the CDR3 reads TGTGCCAGCTCACCCGTTCACAGCGCTAACTATGGCTACACCTTC. The gene calls are TRBV18 and TRBJ1-2; D not resolved. V lost 3 bases and J lost 0, with 11 bases in between. The CDR3 consists of 15 residues. Germline CDR1 KGHSH, CDR2 LQKENI. Full variable domain (remainder filled in from reference TRBV18 and TRBJ1-2): NAGVMQNPRHLVRRRGQEARLRCSPMKGHSHVYWYRQLPEEGLKFMVYLQKENIIDESGMPKERFSAEFPKEGPSILRIQQVVRGDSAAYFCASSPVHSANYGYTFGSGTRLTVV.